This T cell receptor beta chain stems from a study of blood T cell repertoires in COVID-19. Study in general: Nucleic acid was either cDNA or gDNA, and it came from T cells, B-cell-depleted T cells, or PBMCs.

Method: immunoSEQ multiplex PCR; TCRdb's copy keeps in-frame clones and lacks some. Of around 250,000 clones in the sample, around 85% were seen once. This CDR3 spans 16 amino acids. CDR1 SGHNT and CDR2 YYREEE come from the germline V gene (reference sequence). The V end was cut by 2 bases, the J end by 3 bases, with 15 bases between. The material sequenced was peripheral blood. This sequence was found in a man aged 60 to 69 with acute or convalescent COVID-19. The V call is TRBV5-4, the J call TRBJ1-3; D is ambiguous. CDR3 in DNA: TGTGCCAGCAGCTTTGACTCTCGCCCGGATGGAAACACCATATATTTT. Its protein product is CASSFDSRPDGNTIYF.